The clone carrying this T cell receptor (beta chain) appeared many times. V was shortened by 3 bases and J by 9 bases, with 6 bases between the two germline ends. CDR1 is SGHVS and CDR2 is FNYEAQ in the germline V gene. This CDR3 is 11 amino acids long. The data belong to a study of early T cells in non-severe SARS-CoV-2 infection. Individual cDNA molecules received unique molecular identifiers during library preparation. TCRdb independently ran MiXCR on the 5' RACE reads; one entry per CDR3 protein. This table holds about 63,000 distinct CDR3 sequences, roughly 13% found once. The TCR was taken from an adult who was a healthcare worker with PCR-confirmed SARS-CoV-2 infection or an uninfected control (not recorded which). The V gene is TRBV7-6, the J gene TRBJ2-1; D gene unclear. The specimen sequenced was whole blood. CDR3 nucleotides: TGTGCCAGCAGCTTCAACACTGAGCAGTTCTTC. This encodes CASSFNTEQFF.